The 10 T cell receptor beta chains presented below share a single source sample, sequenced in a study of T cell changes during pregnancy in multiple sclerosis. Data came from immunoSEQ multiplex PCR; TCRdb stores just in-frame clones and leaves some out. The sample includes more than 55,000 clones, 75% to 95% of them seen just once. Here the sequenced sample was peripheral blood, taken in the third trimester of pregnancy. These receptors all stem from a female donor in good health, enrolled as a control in a pregnancy study.

The chain couples TRBV28 to TRBJ2-1; maybe TRBD1 (7 bases). There are 14 residues in the CDR3. CDR1 MDHEN and CDR2 SYDVKM come from the germline V gene. V was trimmed by 5 bases and J by 6 bases, leaving 14 bases between them. Here the CDR3 DNA reads TGTGCCAGCAGTGACCCTCAGGGGGGCAATGAGCAGTTCTTC. Translated: CASSDPQGGNEQFF.

DNA for the CDR3: TGTGCCAGCAGCCGCTTGACAGGGAACACTGAAGCTTTCTTT. This codes for CASSRLTGNTEAFF. The gene calls are TRBV2 and TRBJ1-1, with D tentatively TRBD1 (6 bases). Looked up from germline, CDR1 is SNHLY and CDR2 is FYNNEI. The germline V and J ends were trimmed by 6 bases and 1 base, with 12 bases remaining between them. This CDR3 contains 14 residues.

This chain connects TRBV19 to TRBJ1-4; D is unresolved. Germline-derived CDR1 and CDR2 are LNHDA and SQIVND (reference sequence). Trimming left V 4 bases short and J 0 bases short, with 6 bases between. CDR3 size: 14 residues. The CDR3 nucleotides read TGTGCCAGTAGTACACATACAACTAATGAAAAACTGTTTTTT. Amino acid sequence: CASSTHTTNEKLFF.

The chain combines TRBV7-2 with TRBJ2-3; the match to TRBD2 covers 9 bases. CDR1 and CDR2 from the germline V gene are SGHTA and FQGNSA. The CDR3 is 16 amino acids. Trimming removed 1 base from V and 6 bases from J; junction bases left unmatched: 8. This chain's CDR3 is CASSLGPSGAGDTQYF. Here the CDR3 DNA reads TGTGCCAGCAGCTTAGGGCCTAGCGGGGCGGGGGATACGCAGTATTTT.

The V call is TRBV5-8, the J call TRBJ2-5, with D possibly TRBD1 on 5 matching bases. Trimming took 4 bases from V and 5 from J, leaving 18 bases between them. Germline V CDR1 and CDR2: SGHTS, YDEGEE. CDR3 size: 15 residues. The CDR3 DNA reads as TGTGCCAGCAGCCTCGGAAAACTATACAGGGAGACCCAGTACTTC. As protein: CASSLGKLYRETQYF. Drawing the rest from reference TRBV5-8 and TRBJ2-5, the complete variable domain is EAGVTQSPTHLIKTRGQQATLRCSPISGHTSVYWYQQALGLGLQFLLWYDEGEERNRGNFPPRFSGRQFPNYSSELNVNALELEDSALYLCASSLGKLYRETQYFGPGTRLLVL.

The V gene is TRBV4-1, the J gene TRBJ2-7, with 7 bases that match TRBD1. The CDR3 loop spans 16 amino acids. V was pared by 1 base and J by 2 bases, with 8 bases of the junction left unmatched. Looked up from germline, CDR1 is MGHRA and CDR2 is YSYEKL. As DNA, the CDR3 is TGCGCCAGCAGCCAAGCGTCGGACAGGAATACCTACGAGCAGTACTTC. Protein sequence: CASSQASDRNTYEQYF.

The V call is TRBV5-1, the J call TRBJ1-1; 7 bases line up with TRBD1. Germline V gives CDR1 SGHRS, CDR2 YFSETQ. This CDR3 region has 15 residues. Trimming cost V 4 bases and J 0 bases; bases outside gene matches: 6. CDR3 in DNA: TGCGCCAGCAGCCAAACCACAGGGGTGAACACTGAAGCTTTCTTT. Translated, it gives CASSQTTGVNTEAFF.

The chain is built from TRBV2 and TRBJ1-4, with 7 bases matching TRBD1. Germline V CDR1 and CDR2: SNHLY, FYNNEI. CDR3 length: 16 amino acids. J lost 3 bases, V lost 6 bases, and 10 bases had no gene match. CDR3 protein: CASRRQGNRANEKLFF. The CDR3 DNA is TGTGCCAGCAGAAGACAGGGAAATCGGGCTAATGAAAAACTGTTTTTT.

V gene TRBV2 combines with J gene TRBJ1-2; D ambiguous. CDR3 length: 15 residues. Germline V gene data show CDR1 as SNHLY and CDR2 as FYNNEI. Trimming shortened V by 1 base and J by 2 bases, and 11 bases separated the two germline ends. CDR3 amino acids: CASSEGGVPNYGYTF. CDR3 nucleotide sequence: TGTGCCAGCAGTGAAGGGGGAGTGCCCAACTATGGCTACACCTTC.

The chain is built from TRBV6-1 and TRBJ1-1, with D maybe TRBD1 (5 bases). The CDR3 is 14 residues long. Germline CDR1 and CDR2: MNHNS and SASEGT. Trimming shortened V by 1 base and J by 2 bases, and 8 bases separated the two germline ends. The CDR3 DNA is TGTGCCAGCAGTGAAGTGTGGGGCAACACTGAAGCTTTCTTT. It codes for CASSEVWGNTEAFF.